These 24 T cell receptor beta chains were all obtained from the same sample, sequenced in a study of T cell responses to AZD1222 COVID-19 vaccine. The method was immunoSEQ multiplex PCR; TCRdb's version includes in-frame clones alone and lacks a portion of them. The sample contains roughly 150,000 clones, about 90% of which appear only once. This specimen consisted of peripheral blood, obtained on day 0 of AZD1222 vaccination. The source is an adult in good health.

This chain uses TRBV28 with TRBJ1-5; no reliable D call. V was pared by 6 bases and J by 1 base, with 13 bases between. This CDR3 comprises 15 residues. Looked up from germline, CDR1 is MDHEN and CDR2 is SYDVKM. The CDR3 reads CASRLGWISNQPQHF. In DNA, the CDR3 is TGTGCCAGCAGGTTGGGGTGGATCAGCAATCAGCCCCAGCATTTT.

The V call is TRBV2, the J call TRBJ2-5; tentative D call: TRBD2 (5 bases). CDR1 SNHLY and CDR2 FYNNEI come from the germline V gene. This CDR3 is 13 amino acids long. Trimming cost V 4 bases and J 9 bases, with 15 bases left between them. CDR3 sequence (DNA): TGTGCCAGCAGTGGAGGGCCCGGTCGGTCCCAGTACTTC. It translates to CASSGGPGRSQYF.

The chain employs TRBV10-2 and TRBJ2-7; no clear D gene. Trimming took off 2 bases at V and 5 bases at J, with 7 bases between the two ends. CDR3 length: 12 residues. Germline-derived CDR1 and CDR2 are WSHSY and SAAADI. CDR3 amino acids: CASSEGRNEQYF. CDR3 in DNA: TGCGCCAGCAGTGAGGGGCGAAACGAGCAGTACTTC.

On this clone itself: One end of the junction does not line up with germline, which may come from a read error. The DNA of the CDR3 is TGTGCCAGCAGTTACTCTAGCACAGATACGCAGTATTTT. Protein product: CASSYSSTDTQYF. J is TRBJ2-3 and V is TRBV6-4; unclear D gene. This CDR3 is 13 amino acids long. Germline lookup yields CDR1 MRHNA and CDR2 SNTAGT.

The chain has TRBV28 and TRBJ2-7; unclear D gene. This CDR3 has 15 amino acids. Germline V gene sequence: CDR1 MDHEN, CDR2 SYDVKM. V lost 2 bases and J 6 bases, leaving 17 bases between the germline ends. CDR3 DNA: TGTGCCAGCAGTTTAATCGATCTGACGCCAGGCGAGCAGTACTTC. As protein: CASSLIDLTPGEQYF.

This clone was observed once. The chain recombines TRBV7-6 with TRBJ1-1; D not certain. The germline V gene has CDR1 SGHVS and CDR2 FNYEAQ. The CDR3 is 13 amino acids. V dropped 5 bases and J dropped 4 bases, with 11 bases sitting between them. The CDR3 region has the DNA TGTGCCAGCAGCCGAATGGAGGGCACTGAAGCTTTCTTT. Protein sequence: CASSRMEGTEAFF.

This rearrangement joins TRBV6-1 to TRBJ2-1, with TRBD2 matching over 8 bases. The germline V gene has CDR1 MNHNS and CDR2 SASEGT. J gave up 5 bases and V 3 bases, and 6 bases lay outside the gene matches. This CDR3 has 15 residues. The CDR3 spells CASSDGREAHNEQFF. The CDR3 DNA reads TGTGCCAGCAGTGACGGGCGGGAGGCCCACAATGAGCAGTTCTTC.

J is TRBJ2-7 and V is TRBV4-2; tentatively, D is TRBD2 (6 bases). Germline CDR1 reads LGHNA; CDR2 reads YNFKEQ. The V gene lost 0 bases and the J gene lost 0 bases, with 9 bases spanning the gap. CDR3 length equals 15 residues. The CDR3 loop is CASSQEWRGSYEQYF. CDR3 DNA: TGTGCCAGCAGCCAAGAGTGGAGGGGCTCCTACGAGCAGTACTTC.

The chain is built from TRBV5-4 and TRBJ1-2, with D perhaps TRBD1 (5 bases). V lost 4 bases and J lost 7, with 11 bases in between. CDR3 size: 12 residues. In germline, CDR1 is SGHNT, CDR2 YYREEE (reference sequence). In DNA, the CDR3 is TGTGCCAGCAGCCCGATCGGGGGTGGCTACACCTTC. Its translation: CASSPIGGGYTF.

This clone appeared once. The V gene is TRBV19, the J gene TRBJ1-1, with 9 bases matching TRBD1. V gave up 6 bases and J gave up 11 bases; unmatched junction bases: 4. The CDR3 covers 11 residues. Germline V gene sequence: CDR1 LNHDA, CDR2 SQIVND (reference sequence). The CDR3 here is CASREGQGAFF. As DNA, the CDR3 is TGTGCCAGTAGGGAGGGACAGGGCGCTTTCTTT.

The chain uses TRBV15 and TRBJ2-6; D uncertain. V lost 0 bases and J lost 0, with 12 bases in between. The CDR3 has 18 amino acids. Germline CDR1 LNHNV, CDR2 YYDKDF (reference sequence). CDR3 sequence (DNA): TGTGCCACCAGCAGAGAAGTAGGTTCACTCTCTGGGGCCAACGTCCTGACTTTC. This encodes CATSREVGSLSGANVLTF.

V usage is TRBV6-6 and J usage is TRBJ2-3; possible D gene TRBD2, 6 bases. The germline CDR1 and CDR2 sequences are MNHNY and SVGAGI (reference sequence). This CDR3 is 15 amino acids long. The V end was cut by 0 bases, the J end by 5 bases, with 12 bases between. As DNA, the CDR3 is TGTGCCAGCAGTTACTCGCGGAGGGACGGAGATACGCAGTATTTT. Protein sequence: CASSYSRRDGDTQYF.

V and J are TRBV4-1 and TRBJ1-1, with D unresolved. The germline V and J ends were trimmed by 0 bases and 1 base, with 9 bases remaining between them. CDR1 and CDR2 from the germline V gene are MGHRA and YSYEKL. CDR3 length: 15 residues. The CDR3 nucleotides are TGCGCCAGCAGCCAAGAGCCTGGAGAGAACACTGAAGCTTTCTTT. Protein: CASSQEPGENTEAFF.

The genes are TRBV7-2 and TRBJ2-1; TRBD2 matches 9 bases. J was trimmed by 5 bases and V by 5 bases; bases with no gene match: 10. Germline CDR1 is SGHTA and CDR2 is FQGNSA. The CDR3 contains 16 residues. The CDR3 here is CASSIIAGVSHNEQFF. In DNA, the CDR3 is TGTGCCAGCAGCATAATAGCGGGAGTTTCCCACAATGAGCAGTTCTTC.

The CDR3 DNA sequence: TGTGCCAGCAGCTTATTCCGCGGCGGGAGTGGGAATGAGCAGTTCTTC. Amino acid sequence: CASSLFRGGSGNEQFF. The chain recombines TRBV11-2 with TRBJ2-1; 7 bases agree with TRBD2. Germline V gene lookup returns CDR1 SGHAT and CDR2 FQNNGV. This CDR3 is built from 16 residues. V lost 2 bases, J lost 7 bases, and 11 bases stayed unmatched.

The V call is TRBV12-3 or TRBV12-4, the J call TRBJ2-7; D might be TRBD1 (6 bases). V lost 3 bases to trimming and J lost 4 bases, with 10 bases between them. This CDR3 has 13 residues. DNA for the CDR3: TGTGCCAGCAGTTTCCCAGGGGATTACGAGCAGTACTTC. Its protein product is CASSFPGDYEQYF.

J is TRBJ2-2 and V is TRBV25-1; 10 positions agree with TRBD1. This CDR3 has 15 residues. Germline V CDR1 and CDR2: MGHDK, SYGVNS. Germline trimming cut 7 bases from V and 4 bases from J; bases unmatched to any gene: 6. The CDR3, as DNA: TGTGCCAGCAAGGAGGGACAGGGGCTCACCGGGGAGCTGTTTTTT. This encodes CASKEGQGLTGELFF. The full variable domain, with the rest looked up from reference TRBV25-1 and TRBJ2-2, is EADIYQTPRYLVIGTGKKITLECSQTMGHDKMYWYQQDPGMELHLIHYSYGVNSTEKGDLSSESTVSRIRTEHFPLTLESARPSHTSQYLCASKEGQGLTGELFFGEGSRLTVL.

The CDR3 DNA reads as TGTGCCAGCGCCCTGGGGGGGGCGGGGGAGCAGTACTTC. It codes for CASALGGAGEQYF. The gene calls are TRBV27 and TRBJ2-7; tentatively, D is TRBD2 (7 bases). The CDR3 loop spans 13 amino acids. V lost 8 bases, J lost 7 bases, and 18 bases lay in between. Germline assignment: CDR1 MNHEY and CDR2 SMNVEV (reference sequence).

This clone showed up just once. The chain employs TRBV19 and TRBJ2-2, with unresolved D. The V gene's germline CDR1 is LNHDA and CDR2 SQIVND (reference sequence). This CDR3 is built from 12 residues. Trimming removed 8 bases at V and 5 bases at J, with 9 bases between. CDR3 DNA: TGTGCCAGTGGAAAGGTAACCGGGGAGCTGTTTTTT. Protein sequence: CASGKVTGELFF.

The genes are TRBV2 and TRBJ1-1, with a tentative D call TRBD1 (6 bases). CDR1 is SNHLY, CDR2 FYNNEI, per germline. V lost 7 bases, J lost 4 bases, and 19 bases lay in between. This CDR3 comprises 15 residues. The CDR3 coding sequence is TGTGCCAGCAAGAAAACACAGGGAATTGGCACTGAAGCTTTCTTT. Protein sequence: CASKKTQGIGTEAFF.

The V gene is TRBV7-9, the J gene TRBJ2-7; TRBD2 matches 7 bases. Germline loops: CDR1 SEHNR, CDR2 FQNEAQ (reference sequence). J lost 5 bases, V lost 4 bases, and 8 bases had no gene match. The CDR3 sequence is 14 residues long. DNA for the CDR3: TGTGCCAGCAGCTACAGCGGGAAGATCCACGAGCAGTACTTC. As protein: CASSYSGKIHEQYF. The variable domain in full, with the rest retrieved from reference TRBV7-9 and TRBJ2-7, is DTGVSQNPRHKITKRGQNVTFRCDPISEHNRLYWYRQTLGQGPEFLTYFQNEAQLEKSRLLSDRFSAERPKGSFSTLEIQRTEQGDSAMYLCASSYSGKIHEQYFGPGTRLTVT.

This chain joins TRBV27 and TRBJ2-6; D is unclear. V lost 6 bases and J lost 0, with 6 bases in between. The CDR3 is 14 amino acids. Germline CDR1 MNHEY, CDR2 SMNVEV (reference sequence). CDR3 sequence: CASSVVSGANVLTF. Written as DNA, the CDR3 is TGTGCCAGCAGCGTAGTCTCTGGGGCCAACGTCCTGACTTTC.

This clone turned up a few times. The V call is TRBV19, the J call TRBJ1-4, with D possibly matching TRBD1 (5 bases). Trimming removed 4 bases at V and 0 bases at J, with 9 bases between. CDR1 LNHDA and CDR2 SQIVND come from the germline V gene (reference sequence). The length of the CDR3 is 15 residues. The CDR3 DNA is TGTGCCAGTAGTACAGGGATCGCAACTAATGAAAAACTGTTTTTT. Encoded protein: CASSTGIATNEKLFF.

The CDR3 spells CASSSNRGLGSPLHF. In DNA, the CDR3 is TGTGCCAGCAGCTCGAACAGGGGGCTAGGGTCACCCCTCCACTTT. The chain recombines TRBV5-4 with TRBJ1-6, with 9 nucleotides matching TRBD1. Trimming removed 3 bases from V and 10 bases from J; junction bases left unmatched: 8. CDR1 SGHNT and CDR2 YYREEE come from the germline V gene (reference sequence). The CDR3 runs 15 residues.